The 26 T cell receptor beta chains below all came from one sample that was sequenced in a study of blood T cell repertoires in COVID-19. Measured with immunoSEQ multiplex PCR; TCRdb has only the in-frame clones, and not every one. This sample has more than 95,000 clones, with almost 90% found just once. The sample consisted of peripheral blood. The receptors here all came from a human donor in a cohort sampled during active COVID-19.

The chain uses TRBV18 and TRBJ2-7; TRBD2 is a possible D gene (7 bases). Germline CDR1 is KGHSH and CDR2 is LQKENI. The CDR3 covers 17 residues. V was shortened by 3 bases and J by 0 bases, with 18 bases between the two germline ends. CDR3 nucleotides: TGTGCCAGCTCACCCGGCGTCGGGGAGGGGGGCTCCTACGAGCAGTACTTC. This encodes CASSPGVGEGGSYEQYF.

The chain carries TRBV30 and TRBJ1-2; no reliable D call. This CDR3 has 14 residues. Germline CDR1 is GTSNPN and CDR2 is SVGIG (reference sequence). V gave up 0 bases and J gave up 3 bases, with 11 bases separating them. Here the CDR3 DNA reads TGTGCCTGGAGTGTCGTCAGGCCTTACTATGGCTACACCTTC. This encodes CAWSVVRPYYGYTF.

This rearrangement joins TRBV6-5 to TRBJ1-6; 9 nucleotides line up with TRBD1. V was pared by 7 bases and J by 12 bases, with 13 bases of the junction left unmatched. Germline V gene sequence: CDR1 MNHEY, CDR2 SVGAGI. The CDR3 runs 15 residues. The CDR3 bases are TGTGCCAGCAACCTTTCGACAGGGGGTAACCTACCCCTCCACTTT. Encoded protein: CASNLSTGGNLPLHF.

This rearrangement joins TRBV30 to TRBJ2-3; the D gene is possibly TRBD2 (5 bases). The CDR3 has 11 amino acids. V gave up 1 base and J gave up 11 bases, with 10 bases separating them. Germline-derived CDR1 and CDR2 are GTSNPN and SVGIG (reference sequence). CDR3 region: CAWSAPREQYF. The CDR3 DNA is TGTGCCTGGAGTGCTCCGAGGGAGCAGTATTTT.

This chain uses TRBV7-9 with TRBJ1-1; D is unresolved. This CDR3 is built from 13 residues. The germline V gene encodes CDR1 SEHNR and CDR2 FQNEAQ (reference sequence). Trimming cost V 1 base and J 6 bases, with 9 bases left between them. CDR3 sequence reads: CASSLGGVAEAFF. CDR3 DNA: TGTGCCAGCAGCTTAGGAGGAGTTGCTGAAGCTTTCTTT.

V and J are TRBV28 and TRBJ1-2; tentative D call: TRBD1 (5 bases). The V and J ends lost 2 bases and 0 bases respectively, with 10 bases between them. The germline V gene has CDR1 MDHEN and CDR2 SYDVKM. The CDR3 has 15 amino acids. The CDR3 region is CASSLRQRANYGYTF. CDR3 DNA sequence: TGTGCCAGCAGTTTAAGACAGAGAGCTAACTATGGCTACACCTTC.

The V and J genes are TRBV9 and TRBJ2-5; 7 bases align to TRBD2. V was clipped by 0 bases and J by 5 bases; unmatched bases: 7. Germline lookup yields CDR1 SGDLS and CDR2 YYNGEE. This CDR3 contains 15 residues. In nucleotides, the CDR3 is TGTGCCAGCAGCGTAGGACCTCGGGGAGGGGAGACCCAGTACTTC. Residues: CASSVGPRGGETQYF.

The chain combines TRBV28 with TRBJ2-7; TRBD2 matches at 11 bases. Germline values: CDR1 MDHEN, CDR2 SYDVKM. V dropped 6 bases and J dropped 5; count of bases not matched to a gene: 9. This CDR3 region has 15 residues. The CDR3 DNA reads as TGTGCCAGCAGAAAACCGGGACTAGCGGCAAACGAGCAGTACTTC. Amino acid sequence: CASRKPGLAANEQYF.

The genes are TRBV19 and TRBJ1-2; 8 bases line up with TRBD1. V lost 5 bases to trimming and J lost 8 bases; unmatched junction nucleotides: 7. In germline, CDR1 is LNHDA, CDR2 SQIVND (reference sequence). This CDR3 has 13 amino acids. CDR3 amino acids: CASSPDRAGGYTF. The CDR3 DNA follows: TGTGCCAGTAGTCCGGACAGGGCGGGGGGCTACACCTTC.

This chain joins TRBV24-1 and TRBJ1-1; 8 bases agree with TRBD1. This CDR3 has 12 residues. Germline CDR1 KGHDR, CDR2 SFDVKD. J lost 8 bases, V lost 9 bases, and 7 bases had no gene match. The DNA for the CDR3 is TGTGCCACCCAAGGACAGGGTGGAGAAGCTTTCTTT. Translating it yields CATQGQGGEAFF.

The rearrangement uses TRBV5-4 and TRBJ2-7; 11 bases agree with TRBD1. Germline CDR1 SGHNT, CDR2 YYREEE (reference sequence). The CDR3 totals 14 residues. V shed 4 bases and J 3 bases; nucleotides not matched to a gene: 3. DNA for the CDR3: TGTGCCAGCAGCGCCGGGACAGGGGGCTACGAGCAGTACTTC. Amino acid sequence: CASSAGTGGYEQYF.

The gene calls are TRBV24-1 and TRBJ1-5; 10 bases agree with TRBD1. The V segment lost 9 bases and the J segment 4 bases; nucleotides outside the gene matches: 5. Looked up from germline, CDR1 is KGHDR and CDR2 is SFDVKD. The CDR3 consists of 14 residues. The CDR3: CATEGTGVNQPQHF. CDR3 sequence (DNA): TGTGCCACCGAAGGGACAGGGGTAAATCAGCCCCAGCATTTT.

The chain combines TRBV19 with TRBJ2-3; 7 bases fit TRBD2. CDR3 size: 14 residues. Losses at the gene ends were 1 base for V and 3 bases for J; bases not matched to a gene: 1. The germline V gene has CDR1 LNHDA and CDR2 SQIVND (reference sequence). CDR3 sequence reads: CASSIGSGTDTQYF. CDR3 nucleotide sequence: TGTGCCAGTAGTATAGGTAGCGGGACAGATACGCAGTATTTT.

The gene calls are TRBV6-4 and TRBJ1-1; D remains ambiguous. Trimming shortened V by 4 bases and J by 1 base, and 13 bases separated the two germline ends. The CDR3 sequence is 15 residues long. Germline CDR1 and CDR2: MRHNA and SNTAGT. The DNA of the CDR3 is TGTGCCAGCAGTGTACGGGATGAAGGGAACACTGAAGCTTTCTTT. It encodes CASSVRDEGNTEAFF.

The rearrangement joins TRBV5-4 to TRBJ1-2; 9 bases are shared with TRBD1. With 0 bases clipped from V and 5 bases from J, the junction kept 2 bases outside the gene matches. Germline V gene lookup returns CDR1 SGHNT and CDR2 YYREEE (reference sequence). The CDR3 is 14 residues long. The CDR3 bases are TGTGCCAGCAGCTTGGGGGACAGGGTGTATGGCTACACCTTC. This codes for CASSLGDRVYGYTF.

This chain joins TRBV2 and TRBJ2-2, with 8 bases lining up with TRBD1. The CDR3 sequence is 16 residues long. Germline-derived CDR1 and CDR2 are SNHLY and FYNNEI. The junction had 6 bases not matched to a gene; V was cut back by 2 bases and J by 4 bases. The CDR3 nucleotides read TGTGCCAGCAGTGAACAGGGACAGGTGCTCACCGGGGAGCTGTTTTTT. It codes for CASSEQGQVLTGELFF.

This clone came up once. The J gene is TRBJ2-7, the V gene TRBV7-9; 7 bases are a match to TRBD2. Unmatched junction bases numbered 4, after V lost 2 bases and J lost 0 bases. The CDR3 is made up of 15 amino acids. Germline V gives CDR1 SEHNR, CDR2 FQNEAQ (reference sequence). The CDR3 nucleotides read TGTGCCAGCAGCTTACGGGGGACTACCTCCTACGAGCAGTACTTC. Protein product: CASSLRGTTSYEQYF.

CDR3 amino acids: CASSLGDNIATEAFF. The CDR3 DNA is TGTGCCAGCAGCTTGGGGGACAATATCGCCACTGAAGCTTTCTTT. This chain connects TRBV5-4 to TRBJ1-1, with TRBD1 as a possible D gene (6 bases). Trimming left V 0 bases short and J 4 bases short, with 13 bases between. Germline-derived CDR1 and CDR2 are SGHNT and YYREEE (reference sequence). The CDR3 extends over 15 amino acids.

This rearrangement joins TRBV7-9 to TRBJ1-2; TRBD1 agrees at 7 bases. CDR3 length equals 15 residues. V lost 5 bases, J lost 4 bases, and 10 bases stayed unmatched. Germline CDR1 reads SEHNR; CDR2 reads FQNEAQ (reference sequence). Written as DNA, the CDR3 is TGTGCCAGCAGCCCCAGGGGGGCAGGAACCTATGGCTACACCTTC. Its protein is CASSPRGAGTYGYTF.

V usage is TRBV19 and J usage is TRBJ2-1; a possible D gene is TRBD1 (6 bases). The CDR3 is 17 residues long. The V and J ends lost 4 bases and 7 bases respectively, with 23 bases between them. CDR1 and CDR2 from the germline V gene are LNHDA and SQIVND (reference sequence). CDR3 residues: CASSTPQQGPRVNEQFF. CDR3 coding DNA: TGTGCCAGTAGTACCCCACAGCAGGGGCCCAGGGTTAATGAGCAGTTCTTC.

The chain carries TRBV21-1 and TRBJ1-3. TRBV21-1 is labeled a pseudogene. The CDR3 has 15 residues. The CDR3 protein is CASSKGADSGNTIYF. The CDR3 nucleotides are TGTGCCAGCAGCAAGGGTGCGGATTCTGGAAACACCATATATTTT.

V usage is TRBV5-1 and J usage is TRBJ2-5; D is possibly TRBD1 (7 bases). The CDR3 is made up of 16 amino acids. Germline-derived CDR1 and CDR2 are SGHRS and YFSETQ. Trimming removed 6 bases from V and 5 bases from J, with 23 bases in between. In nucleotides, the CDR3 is TGCGCCAGCAACCAGGGGGGATCGGTGGTTATGGAGACCCAGTACTTC. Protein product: CASNQGGSVVMETQYF.

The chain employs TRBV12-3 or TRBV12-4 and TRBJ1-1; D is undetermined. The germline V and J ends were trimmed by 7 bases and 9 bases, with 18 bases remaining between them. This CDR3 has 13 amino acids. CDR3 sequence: CASTPDGGRKAFF. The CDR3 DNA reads TGTGCCAGCACCCCCGACGGTGGCAGGAAAGCTTTCTTT.

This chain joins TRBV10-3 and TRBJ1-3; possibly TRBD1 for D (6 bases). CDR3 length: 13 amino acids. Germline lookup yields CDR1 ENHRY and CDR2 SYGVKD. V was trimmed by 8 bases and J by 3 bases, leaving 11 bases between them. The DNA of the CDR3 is TGTGCCATCGGACAGACGAATGGAAACACCATATATTTT. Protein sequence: CAIGQTNGNTIYF.

CDR3 protein: CASSEIGGTSVPDTQYF. DNA for the CDR3: TGTGCCAGCAGTGAAATCGGGGGGACTAGCGTCCCAGATACGCAGTATTTT. The gene calls are TRBV6-1 and TRBJ2-3, with TRBD2 matching 10 bases. The CDR3 runs to 17 residues. Germline CDR1 reads MNHNS; CDR2 reads SASEGT. Trimming removed 2 bases from V and 4 bases from J; junction bases left unmatched: 9.

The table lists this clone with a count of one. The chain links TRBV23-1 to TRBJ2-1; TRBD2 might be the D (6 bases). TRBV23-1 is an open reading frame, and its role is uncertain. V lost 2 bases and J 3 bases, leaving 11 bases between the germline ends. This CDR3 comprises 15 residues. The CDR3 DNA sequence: TGCGCCAGCAGTCAAGCGGGATACGTCTACAATGAGCAGTTCTTC. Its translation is CASSQAGYVYNEQFF.